A single sample gave rise to the 27 T cell receptor beta chains below, sequenced in a study of blood T cell repertoires in COVID-19. Clones were read by immunoSEQ multiplex PCR, and TCRdb kept only the in-frame ones, dropping some. The table has about 220,000 clones, under 90% seen once; the top ten hold nearly 5%. Input material: PBMCs or T cells enriched from blood (not recorded which). Receptor source: a woman aged 50 to 65 who had been exposed to COVID-19.

The chain joins TRBV6-5 to TRBJ1-2; D gene uncertain. The CDR3 runs to 11 residues. Germline CDR1 reads MNHEY; CDR2 reads SVGAGI. V was clipped by 7 bases and J by 7 bases, with 10 bases between them. Here the CDR3 DNA reads TGTGCCAGCACGGGAGCATCTGGCTACACCTTC. Its protein product is CASTGASGYTF.

The sample holds one count of this clone. The chain has TRBV3-1 (or the pseudogene TRBV3-2) and TRBJ2-5; TRBD2 is a possible D gene (7 bases). Germline lookup yields CDR1 LGHDT and CDR2 YNNKEL (reference sequence). Deletions cut 0 bases from V and 7 bases from J, with 21 bases between. This CDR3 comprises 17 residues. The chain's CDR3 is CASSQDARWGGRGTQYF. The CDR3, as DNA: TGTGCCAGCAGCCAAGATGCGAGGTGGGGGGGCCGGGGGACCCAGTACTTC.

The rearrangement links TRBV5-4 to TRBJ2-3; 10 nucleotides match TRBD2. V dropped 5 bases and J dropped 1; count of bases not matched to a gene: 4. This CDR3 is built from 15 residues. Germline-derived CDR1 and CDR2 are SGHNT and YYREEE (reference sequence). The CDR3 reads CASSYGLAGTDTQYF. The CDR3 bases are TGTGCCAGCAGTTATGGACTAGCGGGCACAGATACGCAGTATTTT. The variable domain in full, with the rest retrieved from reference TRBV5-4 and TRBJ2-3, is ETGVTQSPTHLIKTRGQQVTLRCSSQSGHNTVSWYQQALGQGPQFIFQYYREEENGRGNFPPRFSGLQFPNYSSELNVNALELDDSALYLCASSYGLAGTDTQYFGPGTRLTVL.

CDR3: CASTPQGIHNEQFF. The CDR3 DNA reads as TGTGCCAGTACCCCACAGGGGATCCACAATGAGCAGTTCTTC. The chain employs TRBV19 and TRBJ2-1, with 7 bases that match TRBD1. The germline gives CDR1 LNHDA, CDR2 SQIVND (reference sequence). The CDR3 is made up of 14 amino acids. V shed 7 bases, J shed 5 bases, and the junction held 8 bases outside the gene matches.

V is TRBV27 and J is TRBJ1-1, with 8 nucleotides matching TRBD1. CDR3 length: 15 amino acids. The trim removed 5 bases at V and 4 bases at J, leaving 9 bases unmatched. CDR1 is MNHEY and CDR2 is SMNVEV in the germline V gene (reference sequence). The CDR3 DNA sequence: TGTGCCAGCAGTCCCCTCACAGGGGGGCGCACTGAAGCTTTCTTT. It encodes CASSPLTGGRTEAFF.

V and J are TRBV11-2 and TRBJ1-2; 8 nucleotides line up with TRBD1. Unmatched junction bases numbered 6, after V lost 5 bases and J lost 4 bases. The CDR3 has 14 residues. Germline lookup yields CDR1 SGHAT and CDR2 FQNNGV. CDR3: CASSPGGGTYGYTF. The DNA of the CDR3 is TGTGCCAGCAGCCCAGGGGGCGGGACCTATGGCTACACCTTC. The full variable domain, completed using reference TRBV11-2 and TRBJ1-2, is EAGVAQSPRYKIIEKRQSVAFWCNPISGHATLYWYQQILGQGPKLLIQFQNNGVVDDSQLPKDRFSAERLKGVDSTLKIQPAKLEDSAVYLCASSPGGGTYGYTFGSGTRLTVV.

This rearrangement joins TRBV21-1 to TRBJ1-3. TRBV21-1 is a known pseudogene. The CDR3 loop spans 13 amino acids. This CDR3 reads CATRLAAGSTIYF. The CDR3 DNA is TGTGCCACCCGATTGGCGGCTGGAAGCACCATATATTTT.

The chain couples TRBV10-2 to TRBJ2-1; no firm D call. This CDR3 is 13 amino acids long. Trimming shortened V by 7 bases and J by 0 bases, and 7 bases separated the two germline ends. Germline CDR1 and CDR2: WSHSY and SAAADI. For the CDR3, the DNA is TGCGCCAGCACCGAGAACTCCTACAATGAGCAGTTCTTC. It codes for CASTENSYNEQFF.

The chain has TRBV30 and TRBJ1-5; D possibly corresponds to TRBD1 (6 bases). The germline V and J ends were trimmed by 1 base and 5 bases, with 15 bases remaining between them. CDR1 is GTSNPN and CDR2 is SVGIG in the germline V gene (reference sequence). CDR3 size: 15 residues. CDR3 nucleotide sequence: TGTGCCTGGAGTGAGGGGGGGGTTTGGGATCAGCCCCAGCATTTT. This encodes CAWSEGGVWDQPQHF. The full variable domain, in which reference TRBV30 and TRBJ1-5 provide the parts outside the CDR3, is SQTIHQWPATLVQPVGSPLSLECTVEGTSNPNLYWYRQAAGRGLQLLFYSVGIGQISSEVPQNLSASRPQDRQFILSSKKLLLSDSGFYLCAWSEGGVWDQPQHFGDGTRLSIL.

The chain recombines TRBV7-2 with TRBJ1-1; TRBD1 agrees at 9 bases. Germline V CDR1 and CDR2: SGHTA, FQGNSA. V shed 5 bases, J shed 7 bases, and the junction held 8 bases outside the gene matches. The length of the CDR3 is 14 residues. CDR3 loop: CASSLGQGTDEAFF. The CDR3 nucleotides read TGTGCCAGCAGCCTAGGACAGGGGACCGATGAAGCTTTCTTT.

The CDR3, as DNA: TGTGCCAGTAGTATCAGGGGGCCTAACTATGGCTACACCTTC. The encoded protein is CASSIRGPNYGYTF. This chain connects TRBV19 to TRBJ1-2; 8 bases line up with TRBD1. This CDR3 is 14 amino acids long. J lost 0 bases, V lost 3 bases, and 0 bases had no gene match. The germline CDR1 and CDR2 sequences are LNHDA and SQIVND (reference sequence).

The chain combines TRBV7-9 with TRBJ1-6; tentative D call: TRBD1 (6 bases). Trimming cost V 1 base and J 7 bases, with 8 bases left between them. Germline values: CDR1 SEHNR, CDR2 FQNEAQ (reference sequence). This CDR3 has 14 residues. Here the CDR3 reads CASSLGTENSPLHF. For the CDR3, the DNA is TGTGCCAGCAGCTTAGGGACAGAGAATTCACCCCTCCACTTT.

The rearrangement links TRBV2 to TRBJ1-1; unclear D gene. Germline values: CDR1 SNHLY, CDR2 FYNNEI. Trimming cost V 6 bases and J 0 bases, with 8 bases left between them. This CDR3 has 13 residues. The CDR3: CASRAPMNTEAFF. The CDR3 DNA follows: TGTGCCAGCAGGGCTCCCATGAACACTGAAGCTTTCTTT.

The chain joins TRBV20-1 to TRBJ2-7; D possibly corresponds to TRBD1 (6 bases). This CDR3 is 11 amino acids long. Germline V gene data show CDR1 as DFQATT and CDR2 as SNEGSKA (reference sequence). Trimming took 4 bases from V and 6 from J, leaving 10 bases between them. Here the CDR3 DNA reads TGCAGTGCTACACAGGGCTTCGAGCAGTACTTC. This gives the protein CSATQGFEQYF.

This chain joins TRBV6-2 or TRBV6-3 and TRBJ1-1; D gene unclear. Germline CDR1 is MNHEY and CDR2 is SVGEGT. The CDR3 loop spans 16 amino acids. Trimming removed 0 bases from V and 3 bases from J, with 14 bases in between. The CDR3 DNA is TGTGCCAGCAGTTACTCGATATCAGGTTATTACACTGAAGCTTTCTTT. Protein product: CASSYSISGYYTEAFF.

This rearrangement joins TRBV7-6 to TRBJ2-2; TRBD2 matches 10 bases. The CDR3 totals 15 residues. CDR1 is SGHVS and CDR2 is FNYEAQ in the germline V gene. The V segment lost 5 bases and the J segment 5 bases; nucleotides outside the gene matches: 5. CDR3 bases: TGTGCCAGCAGCCCAGCGGGGGGGTCTACCGGGGAGCTGTTTTTT. It codes for CASSPAGGSTGELFF.

This clone was detected only once. V gene TRBV18 combines with J gene TRBJ1-1; 8 nucleotides align to TRBD1. V lost 4 bases and J lost 4; bases outside the gene matches: 14. Germline lookup yields CDR1 KGHSH and CDR2 LQKENI. The length of the CDR3 is 17 residues. CDR3 amino acids: CASSQDIPGQGGTEAFF. The CDR3, as DNA: TGTGCCAGCTCACAAGATATTCCAGGACAGGGAGGCACTGAAGCTTTCTTT. The complete variable domain, with remaining parts taken from reference TRBV18 and TRBJ1-1, reads NAGVMQNPRHLVRRRGQEARLRCSPMKGHSHVYWYRQLPEEGLKFMVYLQKENIIDESGMPKERFSAEFPKEGPSILRIQQVVRGDSAAYFCASSQDIPGQGGTEAFFGQGTRLTVV.

This chain joins TRBV2 and TRBJ1-2; D call uncertain. Germline loops: CDR1 SNHLY, CDR2 FYNNEI. With 7 bases removed from V and 4 bases from J, the gap between germline ends came to 13 bases. This CDR3 has 13 amino acids. CDR3 nucleotides: TGTGCCAGCAAGGAGAGGAGAGGCTATGGCTACACCTTC. It yields the protein CASKERRGYGYTF.

V is TRBV5-1 and J is TRBJ2-3; TRBD1 is a possible D gene (5 bases). The CDR3 runs 15 residues. Germline V lookup: CDR1 SGHRS, CDR2 YFSETQ. The V gene lost 4 bases and the J gene lost 2 bases, with 14 bases spanning the gap. Here the CDR3 DNA reads TGCGCCAGCAGCCACAGTGGGGCGAACACAGATACGCAGTATTTT. This codes for CASSHSGANTDTQYF.

V and J are TRBV19 and TRBJ1-1; 8 bases are a match to TRBD1. CDR3 length: 14 amino acids. Germline assignment: CDR1 LNHDA and CDR2 SQIVND (reference sequence). Germline trimming cut 2 bases from V and 8 bases from J; bases unmatched to any gene: 7. CDR3 bases: TGTGCCAGTAGTATAAAGGAATGGACAGGGGAAGCTTTCTTT. This encodes CASSIKEWTGEAFF.

In nucleotides, the CDR3 is TGTGCCACAGGGACAGGGTACGAGACCCAGTACTTC. It encodes CATGTGYETQYF. The chain is built from TRBV19 and TRBJ2-5; 9 bases align to TRBD1. The V gene's germline CDR1 is LNHDA and CDR2 SQIVND (reference sequence). V gave up 10 bases and J gave up 5 bases; unmatched junction bases: 5. CDR3 size: 12 residues.

The V call is TRBV3-1 (or the pseudogene TRBV3-2), the J call TRBJ2-1; D is perhaps TRBD2 (7 bases). The length of the CDR3 is 14 residues. Per the germline V gene, CDR1 is LGHDT and CDR2 is YNNKEL (reference sequence). Trimming removed 3 bases from V and 10 bases from J, with 16 bases in between. The CDR3 nucleotides read TGTGCCAGCAGCCACGAGGGGGGGACGGGGGAGCAGTTCTTC. It codes for CASSHEGGTGEQFF.

The chain combines TRBV10-3 with TRBJ1-2, with 7 nucleotides matching TRBD1. This CDR3 spans 13 amino acids. CDR1 ENHRY and CDR2 SYGVKD come from the germline V gene. V was clipped by 10 bases and J by 2 bases; unmatched bases: 7. CDR3 loop: CATAGGQNYGYTF. DNA of the CDR3: TGTGCCACCGCAGGGGGGCAGAACTATGGCTACACCTTC.

V gene TRBV10-3 combines with J gene TRBJ1-1; D perhaps matches TRBD1 (5 bases). In germline, CDR1 is ENHRY, CDR2 SYGVKD. V was clipped by 2 bases and J by 4 bases, with 14 bases between them. The CDR3 has 15 residues. The CDR3 here is CAISEGGGGSTEAFF. The CDR3 DNA reads TGTGCCATCAGTGAGGGAGGTGGGGGGAGCACTGAAGCTTTCTTT.

This clone has just a few counts. The chain recombines TRBV28 with TRBJ1-2; no clear D gene. The CDR3 length is 11 residues. Trimming removed 6 bases from V and 7 bases from J, with 9 bases in between. Looked up from germline, CDR1 is MDHEN and CDR2 is SYDVKM. CDR3 loop: CASSPKRGYTF. The CDR3 DNA sequence: TGTGCCAGCAGCCCTAAGCGTGGCTACACCTTC.

This clone was recorded a few times. The chain employs TRBV7-2 and TRBJ2-3; 8 bases align to TRBD1. The CDR3 totals 14 residues. Unmatched junction bases numbered 6, after V lost 5 bases and J lost 5 bases. CDR1 SGHTA and CDR2 FQGNSA come from the germline V gene. This CDR3 reads CASSPQGAVDTQYF. CDR3 bases: TGTGCCAGCAGCCCTCAGGGGGCGGTAGATACGCAGTATTTT.

The chain links TRBV18 to TRBJ1-1; no clear D. V was pared by 6 bases and J by 7 bases, with 12 bases between. This CDR3 has 12 amino acids. Germline lookup yields CDR1 KGHSH and CDR2 LQKENI. The CDR3 DNA reads as TGTGCCAGCTCCCCCGGAGTGAATGAAGCTTTCTTT. Its translation is CASSPGVNEAFF.